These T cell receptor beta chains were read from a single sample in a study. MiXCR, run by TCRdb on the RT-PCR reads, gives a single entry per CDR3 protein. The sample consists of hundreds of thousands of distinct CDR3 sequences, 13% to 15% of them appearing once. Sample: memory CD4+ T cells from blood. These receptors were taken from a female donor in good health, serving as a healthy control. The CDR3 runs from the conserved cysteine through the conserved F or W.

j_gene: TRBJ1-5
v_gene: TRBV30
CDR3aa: CAWSQGGDQPQHF

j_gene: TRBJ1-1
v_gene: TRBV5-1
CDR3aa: CASSLIGGPNTEAFF

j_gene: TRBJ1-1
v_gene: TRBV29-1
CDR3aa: CSVERNTEAFF

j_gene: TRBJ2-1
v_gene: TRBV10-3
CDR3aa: CAISVAGKDNEQFF

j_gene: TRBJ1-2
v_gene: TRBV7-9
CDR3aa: CAAGDQFNYGYTF

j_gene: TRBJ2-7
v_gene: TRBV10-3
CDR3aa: CAIRGQSPYEQYF

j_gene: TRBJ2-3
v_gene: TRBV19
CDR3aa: CASSKDGATQYF

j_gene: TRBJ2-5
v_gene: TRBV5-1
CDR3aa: CASSLDRGIQETQYF

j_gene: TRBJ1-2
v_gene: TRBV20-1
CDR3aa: CSANFPGRMSSYGYTF

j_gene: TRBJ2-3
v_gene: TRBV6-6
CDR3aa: CASGGGTDTQYF

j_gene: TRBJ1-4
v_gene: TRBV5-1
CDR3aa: CASSRTGVGNEKLFF

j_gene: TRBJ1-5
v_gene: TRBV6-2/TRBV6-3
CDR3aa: CASSYGGEQGKGQPQHF

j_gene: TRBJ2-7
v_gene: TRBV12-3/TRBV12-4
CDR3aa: CASRDRDRAYYEQYF

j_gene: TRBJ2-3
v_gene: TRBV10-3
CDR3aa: CAISQGDTQYF

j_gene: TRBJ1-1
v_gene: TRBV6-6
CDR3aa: CASSLGSAEAFF

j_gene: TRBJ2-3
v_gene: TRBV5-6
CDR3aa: CASSLGLVTSTDTQYF

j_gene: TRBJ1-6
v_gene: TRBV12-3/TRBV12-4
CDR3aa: CASSFQTGLNSPLHF

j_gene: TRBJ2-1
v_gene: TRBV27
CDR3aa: CASSHKAGVINEQFF

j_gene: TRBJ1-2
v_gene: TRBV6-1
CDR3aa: CASRSNVYGYTF

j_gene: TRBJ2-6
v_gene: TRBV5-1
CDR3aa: CASSLAVGAGANVLTF

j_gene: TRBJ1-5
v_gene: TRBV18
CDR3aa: CASSPQTGFQPQHF

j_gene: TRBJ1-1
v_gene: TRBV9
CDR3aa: CASSVVGTVNTEAFF

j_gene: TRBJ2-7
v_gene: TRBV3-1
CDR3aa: CASSQSGQGRHEQYF

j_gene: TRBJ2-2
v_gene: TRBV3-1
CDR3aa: CASSSGELFF

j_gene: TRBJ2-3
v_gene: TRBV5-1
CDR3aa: CASSLAGELDTQYF

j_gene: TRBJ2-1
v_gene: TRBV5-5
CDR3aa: CASSFDGAGRNEQFF

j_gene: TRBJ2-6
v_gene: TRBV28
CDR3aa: CASGPPGGAPTGANVLTF

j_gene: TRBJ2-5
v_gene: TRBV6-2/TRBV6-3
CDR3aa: CATLLSETSCGTQYF

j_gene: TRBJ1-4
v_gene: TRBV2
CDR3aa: CASKRTVNEKLFF

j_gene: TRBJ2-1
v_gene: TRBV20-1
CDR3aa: CSAESSGLAGVEQFF

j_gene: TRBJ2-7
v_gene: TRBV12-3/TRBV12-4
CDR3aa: CASSSPGLNSYEQYF

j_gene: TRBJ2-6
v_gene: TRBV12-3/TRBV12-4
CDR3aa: CASSLGLGTGPGGANVLTF

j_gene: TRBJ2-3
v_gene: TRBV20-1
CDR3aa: CSARDGGAADRTQYF

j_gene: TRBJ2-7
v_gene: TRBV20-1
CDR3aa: CSASPSGSLGLYF

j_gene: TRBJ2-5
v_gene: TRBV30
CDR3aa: CAWGRGRETQYF

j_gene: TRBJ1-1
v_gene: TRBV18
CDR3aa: CASSPEQGATGNTEAFF

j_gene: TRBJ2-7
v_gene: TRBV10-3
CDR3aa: CAISGGSGLGEQYF

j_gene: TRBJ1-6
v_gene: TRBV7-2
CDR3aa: CASSTGAAYNSPLHF

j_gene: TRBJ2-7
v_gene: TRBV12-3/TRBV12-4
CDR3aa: CASSPKGGQGAYEQYF

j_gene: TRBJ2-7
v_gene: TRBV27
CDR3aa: CASSSPVGRDSYEQYF